This T cell receptor beta chain was sequenced in a study of T cell responses to AZD1222 COVID-19 vaccine. The CDR3 spans 13 residues. V lost 0 bases and J 4 bases, leaving 4 bases between the germline ends. This clone was picked up one time. This sample also contains other DNA sequences that code for the same CDR3. The method was immunoSEQ multiplex PCR; TCRdb's version includes in-frame clones alone and lacks a portion of them. The sample lists more than 90,000 clones; around nine tenths were seen once. The TCR sequence derives from an adult who received the AZD1222 COVID-19 vaccine. Sequencing used peripheral blood, obtained 28 days after the second AZD1222 dose. The chain uses TRBV12-3 or TRBV12-4 and TRBJ1-5; D gene unclear. The CDR3 nucleotides read TGTGCCAGCAGTTTAGCGGGTAATCAGCCCCAGCATTTT. The encoded protein is CASSLAGNQPQHF.